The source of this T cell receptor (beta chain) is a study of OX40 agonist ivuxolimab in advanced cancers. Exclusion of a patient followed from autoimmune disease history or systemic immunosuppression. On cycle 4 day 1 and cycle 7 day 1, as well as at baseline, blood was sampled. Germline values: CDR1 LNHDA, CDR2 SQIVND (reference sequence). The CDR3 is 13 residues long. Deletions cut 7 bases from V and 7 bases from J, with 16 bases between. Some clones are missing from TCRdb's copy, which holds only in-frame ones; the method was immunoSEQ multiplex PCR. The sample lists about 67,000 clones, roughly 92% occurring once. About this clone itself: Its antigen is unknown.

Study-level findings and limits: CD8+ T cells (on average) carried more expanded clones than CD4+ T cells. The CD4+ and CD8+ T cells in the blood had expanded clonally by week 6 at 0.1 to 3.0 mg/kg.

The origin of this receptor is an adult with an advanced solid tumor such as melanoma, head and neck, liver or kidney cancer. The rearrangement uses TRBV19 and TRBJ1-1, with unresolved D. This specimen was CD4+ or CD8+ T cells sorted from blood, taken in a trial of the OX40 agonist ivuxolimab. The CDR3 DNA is TGTGCCAGTACTTATGGGCTGGGCGGTGAAGCTTTCTTT. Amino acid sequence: CASTYGLGGEAFF.